This TCR beta chain was sequenced for a study of blood T cell repertoires in COVID-19 (dated by TCRdb to the early 2020s). Background for the entire study: The collaborator samples originated in the United States, Italy and Spain and spanned the acute and convalescent phases of COVID-19. A de-identified subject ID, COVID-19 status, age in years and sex were almost always included in the sample metadata. The dataset comprised deeply sampled blood TCRbeta repertoires from subjects exposed to, actively infected with, or recovered from COVID-19. Where HLA class I and class II types were available, the types were taken from metadata supplied by the sample provider, not from assay-based typing. Samples came from the ongoing ImmuneRACE study (first 160 participants) plus 1,254 subjects from 6 global collaborators. The prospective study material was composed of cDNA or gDNA derived from T cells, B-cell-depleted T cells, or PBMCs. A freely available public database, intended as a resource for researchers studying the immune response to SARS-CoV-2, is where the repertoires were released.

With regard to this clone: The antigen it recognizes is unknown. Per-base quality was not reported, and no clone a single base away is much larger than it.

The immunoSEQ Assay, a bias-controlled multiplex PCR, was used to amplify TCRbeta CDR3 regions from genomic DNA. On the authors' methods: Nucleated cell counts per sample were estimated from amplification of reference gene primers within the assay. To quantify the absolute abundance of each unique TCRbeta CDR3 rearrangement, sequence reads were collapsed and filtered. For each sample, productive Simpson clonality was calculated as the square root of Simpson's diversity index across productive rearrangements. Drawn from immuneACCESS, this table holds only the in-frame rearrangements with V and J called that TCRdb kept. Clones are partly lost; checked studies trace under half to an unresolved V gene and leave the rest unexplained. For V, J and clone size, that table is used; D and trimming come from the DNA. This sample gives over 200,000 clones in total; about 94% of them show up just once. The ten largest clones take up around 0.84% of the sample.

General study outcomes and caveats: Clinical and demographic metadata were provided uncurated, with the amount varying by source and participant.

In Seattle, one collaborating source enrolled patients while the infection was active and tracked those patients longitudinally over the course of disease. The collaborating institutions used their own protocols to collect whole blood in K2EDTA tubes. For TCRbeta analysis, collaborators shipped samples as frozen whole blood, isolated PBMCs, or DNA extracted from either of those sample types. The CDR3, from cysteine to phenylalanine, totals 13 residues. Here the CDR3 DNA is all that survives: 39 bases in frame from base 1. For CDR1 and CDR2, the germline V gene lists SNHLY and FYNNEI. Trimming removed 6 bases from V and 2 bases from J, leaving 10 bases between the germline ends.

The chain uses TRBV2 and TRBJ2-5, with no confident D gene call. This TCR came from a man aged 60 to 75 with COVID-19, enrolled during active disease. The sequencing input was peripheral blood. The DNA reads TGTGCCAGCAGCGCGACAAGGCAAGAGACCCAGTACTTC. Translation gives CASSATRQETQYF.